This T cell receptor beta chain was identified during a study of blood T cell repertoires in COVID-19. Study-wide context: Spain, Italy and the United States supplied samples that represented acute and convalescent COVID-19. Sources were T cells, B-cell-depleted T cells, or PBMCs; the material itself was cDNA or gDNA.

This clone occurred once. Measured with immunoSEQ multiplex PCR; TCRdb has only the in-frame clones, and not every one. This table has about 27,000 clones, approximately 88% appearing once. V shed 1 base and J 7 bases; nucleotides not matched to a gene: 13. CDR3 length equals 19 residues. Per the germline V gene, CDR1 is SGHVS and CDR2 is FQNEAQ. The chain couples TRBV7-8 to TRBJ2-1, with 13 bases lining up with TRBD2. The receptor's source is a woman aged 50 to 65 with active COVID-19. The sequenced material came from peripheral blood. In nucleotides, the CDR3 is TGTGCCAGCAGCTTAGAAGTACTAGCGGGAGGGCCCCTATCGAATGAGCAGTTCTTC. It codes for CASSLEVLAGGPLSNEQFF.